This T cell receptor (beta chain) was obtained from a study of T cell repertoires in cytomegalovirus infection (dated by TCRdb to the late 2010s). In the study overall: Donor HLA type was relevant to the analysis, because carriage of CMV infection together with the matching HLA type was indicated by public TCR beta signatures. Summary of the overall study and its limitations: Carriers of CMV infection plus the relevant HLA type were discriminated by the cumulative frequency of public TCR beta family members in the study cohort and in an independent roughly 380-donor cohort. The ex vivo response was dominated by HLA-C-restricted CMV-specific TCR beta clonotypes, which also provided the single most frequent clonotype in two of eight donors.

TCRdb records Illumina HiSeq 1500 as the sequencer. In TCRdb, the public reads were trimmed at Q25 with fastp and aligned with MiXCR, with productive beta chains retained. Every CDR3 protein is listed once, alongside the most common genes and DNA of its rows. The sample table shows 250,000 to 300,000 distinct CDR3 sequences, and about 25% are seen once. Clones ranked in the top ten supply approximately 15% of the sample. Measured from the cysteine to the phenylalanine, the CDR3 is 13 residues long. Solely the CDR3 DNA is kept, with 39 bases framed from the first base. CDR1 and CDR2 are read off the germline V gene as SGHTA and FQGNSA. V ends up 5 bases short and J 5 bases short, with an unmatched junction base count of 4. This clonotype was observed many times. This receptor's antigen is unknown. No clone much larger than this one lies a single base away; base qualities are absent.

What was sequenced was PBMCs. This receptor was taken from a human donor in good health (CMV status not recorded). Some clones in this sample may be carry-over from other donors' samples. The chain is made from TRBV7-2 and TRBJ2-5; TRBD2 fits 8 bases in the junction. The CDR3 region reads CASSRPGGETQYF. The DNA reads TGTGCCAGCAGCCGCCCGGGGGGGGAGACCCAGTACTTC. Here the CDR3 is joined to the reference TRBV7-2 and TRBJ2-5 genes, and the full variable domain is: GAGVSQSPSNKVTEKGKDVELRCDPISGHTALYWYRQSLGQGLEFLIYFQGNSAPDKSGLPSDRFSAERTGGSVSTLTIQRTQQEDSAVYLCASSRPGGETQYFGPGTRLLVL.